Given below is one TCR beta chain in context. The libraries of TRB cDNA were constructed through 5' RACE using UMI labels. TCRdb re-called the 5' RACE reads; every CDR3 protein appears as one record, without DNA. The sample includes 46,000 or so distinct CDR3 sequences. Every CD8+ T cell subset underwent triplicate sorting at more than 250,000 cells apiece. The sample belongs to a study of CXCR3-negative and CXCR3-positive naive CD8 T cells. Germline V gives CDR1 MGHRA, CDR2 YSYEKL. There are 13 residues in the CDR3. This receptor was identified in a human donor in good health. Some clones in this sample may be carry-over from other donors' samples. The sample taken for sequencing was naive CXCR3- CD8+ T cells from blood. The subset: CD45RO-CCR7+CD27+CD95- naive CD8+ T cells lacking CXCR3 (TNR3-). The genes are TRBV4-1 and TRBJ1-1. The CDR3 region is CASSQVVNTEAFF.